What follows are 18 T cell receptor beta chains derived from one specimen sequenced in a study of human T cells and chemical hapten exposure. Time point denoted: patch test 1, 2 weeks after DPC sensitization. Stated treatment: therapeutic diphenylcyclopropenone sensitization with weekly scalp DPC. TCRdb ran MiXCR on the RACE reads and lists one entry per CDR3 protein. The repertoire holds around 300,000 distinct CDR3 sequences, 6% to 8.5% seen once, with around 8.2% in the top ten. Specimen: whole blood, collected in connection with sensitization to the hapten diphenylcyclopropenone (DPC). These receptors were taken from a young woman with alopecia areata. Some clones in this sample may be carry-over from other donors' samples.

The chain is built from TRBV14 and TRBJ1-1; D uncertain. Germline CDR1 SGHDN, CDR2 FVKESK. The CDR3 consists of 14 residues. V was clipped by 3 bases and J by 6 bases, with 14 bases between them. The CDR3, as DNA: TGTGCCAGCAGCCAGAGGGTTGAAGTCGCTGAAGCTTTCTTT. This sequence encodes CASSQRVEVAEAFF.

CDR3 residues: CASSQDQTSGGRTDTQYF. DNA for the CDR3: TGTGCCAGCAGCCAAGATCAAACTAGCGGGGGACGCACAGATACGCAGTATTTT. This sequence joins TRBV3-1 and TRBJ2-3; 11 nucleotides agree with TRBD2. The germline V gene has CDR1 LGHDT and CDR2 YNNKEL (reference sequence). Losses at the gene ends were 0 bases for V and 1 base for J; bases not matched to a gene: 6. The CDR3 totals 18 residues.

The V gene is TRBV10-2, the J gene TRBJ1-5, with D maybe TRBD1 (5 bases). The V gene's germline CDR1 is WSHSY and CDR2 SAAADI. The CDR3 has 13 amino acids. V lost 4 bases and J lost 4, with 8 bases in between. CDR3: CASSGDFNQPQHF. CDR3 sequence (DNA): TGCGCCAGCAGTGGGGACTTTAATCAGCCCCAGCATTTT.

This clonotype has just a few counts. V usage is TRBV20-1 and J usage is TRBJ2-5, with TRBD1 matching 10 bases. The CDR3 is made up of 13 amino acids. Trimming cost V 5 bases and J 5 bases; bases outside gene matches: 5. CDR1 and CDR2 (germline): DFQATT, SNEGSKA (reference sequence). For the CDR3, the DNA is TGCAGTGCTGGGACAGGGGACGCGGAGACCCAGTACTTC. This translates into CSAGTGDAETQYF.

Only a few counts were recorded for this clonotype. The chain carries TRBV29-1 and TRBJ1-2; no firm D call. Germline CDR1 reads SQVTM; CDR2 reads ANQGSEA. The CDR3 sequence is 14 residues long. Trimming stripped 7 bases from V and 4 bases from J, with 19 bases between. The CDR3 loop reads CSAGFSESGYGYTF. Written as DNA, the CDR3 is TGCAGCGCCGGGTTTAGCGAAAGTGGCTATGGCTACACCTTC.

The chain links TRBV21-1 to TRBJ1-2. TRBV21-1 has pseudogene status. The CDR3 length is 16 residues. The CDR3 coding sequence is TGTGCCAGCAGCAAACACTTCACGAACTGGGGCTATGGCTACACCTTC. Translating it yields CASSKHFTNWGYGYTF.

The gene calls are TRBV30 and TRBJ1-2; D remains ambiguous. Germline CDR1 reads GTSNPN; CDR2 reads SVGIG (reference sequence). Trimming took 4 bases from V and 2 from J, leaving 8 bases between them. The CDR3 loop spans 12 amino acids. The CDR3 DNA is TGTGCCTGGATAGCAGAGAACTATGGCTACACCTTC. Translated, it gives CAWIAENYGYTF.

The genes are TRBV5-1 and TRBJ1-1, with 12 bases identical to TRBD1. Germline CDR1 reads SGHRS; CDR2 reads YFSETQ. CDR3 length: 16 residues. J gave up 0 bases and V 3 bases, and 3 bases lay outside the gene matches. CDR3 sequence: CASSYGTGGMNTEAFF. The CDR3 DNA is TGCGCCAGCAGCTATGGGACAGGGGGCATGAACACTGAAGCTTTCTTT.

V and J are TRBV28 and TRBJ2-3; 9 bases fit TRBD2. V shed 3 bases, J shed 4 bases, and the junction held 5 bases outside the gene matches. The CDR3 is made up of 15 amino acids. The germline V gene encodes CDR1 MDHEN and CDR2 SYDVKM. The CDR3 loop reads CASSFPSGVPDTQYF. The CDR3, as DNA: TGTGCCAGCAGTTTTCCTAGCGGGGTTCCAGATACGCAGTATTTT.

The chain couples TRBV7-2 to TRBJ1-1; no clear D gene. V was cut by 3 bases and J by 6 bases, with 14 bases left in between. The germline CDR1 and CDR2 sequences are SGHTA and FQGNSA. CDR3 size: 14 residues. DNA for the CDR3: TGTGCCAGCAGCTTCCCGGGGTCTAGGGCTGAAGCTTTCTTT. Translating gives CASSFPGSRAEAFF.

This clonotype has at least ten counts. The chain links TRBV4-1 to TRBJ2-1; 13 positions match TRBD2. Germline V gene lookup returns CDR1 MGHRA and CDR2 YSYEKL. This CDR3 comprises 15 residues. The V segment lost 2 bases and the J segment 13 bases; nucleotides outside the gene matches: 8. CDR3 amino acids: CASSQTGTSGVRQFF. CDR3 nucleotides: TGCGCCAGCAGCCAAACCGGGACTAGCGGGGTTCGCCAGTTCTTC.

In its sample, this clonotype was seen a few times. The V call is TRBV6-2 or TRBV6-3, the J call TRBJ1-5; 7 nucleotides line up with TRBD1. CDR1 is MNHEY and CDR2 is SVGEGT in the germline V gene. The CDR3 is made up of 17 amino acids. V trimming: 4 bases; J trimming: 2 bases; junction bases outside the gene matches: 11. For the CDR3, the DNA is TGTGCCAGCAGTTCTATAGGGGGCGGATATGGCAATCAGCCCCAGCATTTT. As protein: CASSSIGGGYGNQPQHF.

This clonotype has a count of ten or more. The CDR3 DNA is TGTGCCAGCAGTTCCGGGACGGGCACTGAAGCTTTCTTT. Translation: CASSSGTGTEAFF. The V call is TRBV6-5, the J call TRBJ1-1, with TRBD1 as a possible D gene (5 bases). V was shortened by 4 bases and J by 4 bases, with 10 bases between the two germline ends. The CDR3 extends over 13 amino acids. Germline lookup yields CDR1 MNHEY and CDR2 SVGAGI.

The rearrangement uses TRBV20-1 and TRBJ1-5; 7 bases align to TRBD1. CDR1 and CDR2 from the germline V gene are DFQATT and SNEGSKA (reference sequence). This CDR3 has 16 amino acids. V lost 0 bases, J lost 1 base, and 6 bases stayed unmatched. CDR3 coding DNA: TGCAGTGCTAGAGATCCGACAGGGTCGAGCAATCAGCCCCAGCATTTT. The encoded protein is CSARDPTGSSNQPQHF.

This sequence joins TRBV19 and TRBJ1-2; TRBD1 matches 7 bases. With 5 bases clipped from V and 8 bases from J, the junction kept 14 bases outside the gene matches. Germline assignment: CDR1 LNHDA and CDR2 SQIVND (reference sequence). The CDR3 runs to 15 residues. In nucleotides, the CDR3 is TGTGCCAGTAGTCAGAACCTGGGGACAGTCCTCGGCTACACCTTC. It translates to CASSQNLGTVLGYTF.

This clonotype has at least ten counts. This chain connects TRBV4-1 to TRBJ1-4; no reliable D call. Germline-derived CDR1 and CDR2 are MGHRA and YSYEKL. CDR3 length: 15 residues. Trimming took off 1 base at V and 2 bases at J, with 8 bases between the two ends. CDR3: CASSQGAGTNEKLFF. The DNA for the CDR3 is TGCGCCAGCAGCCAAGGGGCAGGCACTAATGAAAAACTGTTTTTT.

This clonotype was found many times. CDR3 sequence (DNA): TGTGCCAGCATCAAGGGACCGAACACCGGGGAGCTGTTTTTT. Its protein is CASIKGPNTGELFF. The chain employs TRBV6-1 and TRBJ2-2; D assignment may be TRBD1 or TRBD2 (5 bases each). The CDR3 is made up of 14 amino acids. CDR1 is MNHNS, CDR2 SASEGT, per germline. V lost 7 bases to trimming and J lost 0 bases, with 9 bases between them.

The chain uses TRBV7-2 and TRBJ2-5; either TRBD1 or TRBD2 may fit D (5 bases each). The V gene's germline CDR1 is SGHTA and CDR2 FQGNSA. Trimming took 6 bases from V and 7 from J, leaving 15 bases between them. The CDR3 spans 13 residues. CDR3 DNA: TGTGCCAGCAGTTATGACTATAGGGGGACCCAGTACTTC. As protein: CASSYDYRGTQYF.